The present TCR beta chain was sequenced within a study of T-cell reconstitution after alpha-beta-depleted transplantation in children. Study-wide results and limits: As was reported, about two months after transplant, alpha-beta T cells came from several hundred expanded graft clones.

On this clonotype: Antigen specificity is unknown.

For TCRbeta, the library was prepared with unique molecular identifiers. TCRdb reprocessed the PCR reads via MiXCR and lists one record per CDR3 protein. The data contain hundreds of thousands of distinct CDR3 sequences, 10% to 15% of them singletons. This CDR3 has 19 residues. CDR1 and CDR2 from the germline V gene are LGHNA and YSLEER. V gave up 3 bases and J gave up 1 base; unmatched junction bases: 7. The specimen was PBMCs, mostly from graft donor cells, collected 360 days after TCRalphabeta/CD19-depleted stem cell transplant. The chain employs TRBV4-3 and TRBJ2-4, with 15 bases lining up with TRBD2. This TCR was sampled from a male patient under 18 who had a stem cell transplant for acute myeloid leukemia, so the T cells may come from the graft donor. The CDR3 region has the DNA TGCGCCAGCAGCCACCTGGGACTAGCGGGAGGATGGGCCAAAAACATTCAGTACTTC. Translated, it gives CASSHLGLAGGWAKNIQYF.